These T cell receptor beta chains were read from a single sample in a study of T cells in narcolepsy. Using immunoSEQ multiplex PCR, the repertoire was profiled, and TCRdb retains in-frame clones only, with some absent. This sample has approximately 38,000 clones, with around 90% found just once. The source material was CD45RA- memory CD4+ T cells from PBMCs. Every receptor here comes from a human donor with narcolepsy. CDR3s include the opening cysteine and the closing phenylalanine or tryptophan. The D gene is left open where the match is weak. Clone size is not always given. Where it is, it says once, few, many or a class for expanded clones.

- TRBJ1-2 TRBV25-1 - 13 TGTGCCAGCAGTTTCGACAGTAACTATGGCTACACCTTC CASSFDSNYGYTF
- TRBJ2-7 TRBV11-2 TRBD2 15 TGTGCCAGCAGCTTTACGGCGGGGGGGCGATACGAGCAGTACTTC CASSFTAGGRYEQYF
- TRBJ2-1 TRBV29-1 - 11 TGCAGCGCGGACTTTTACAATGAGCAGTTCTTC CSADFYNEQFF
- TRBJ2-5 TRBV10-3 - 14 TGTGCCATCAGTGATCCAGTTTCTTCGGAGACCCAGTACTTC CAISDPVSSETQYF
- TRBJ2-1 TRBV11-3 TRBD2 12 TGTGCCAGCAGCTTCCCCGAGCGGGAGAGGGTCTTC CASSFPERERVF
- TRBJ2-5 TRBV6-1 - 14 TGTGCCAGCAGGTCGGGGAAGGTGGGGGAGACCCAGTACTTC CASRSGKVGETQYF
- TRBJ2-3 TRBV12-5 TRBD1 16 TGTGCTAGTGCTGAGGGATTGAGGGGGCGGGCAGATACGCAGTATTTT CASAEGLRGRADTQYF
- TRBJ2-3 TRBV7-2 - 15 TGTGCCAGCAGCTCGCAAAGCACACACACAGATACGCAGTATTTT CASSSQSTHTDTQYF
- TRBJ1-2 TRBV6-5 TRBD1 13 TGTGCCAGCATGAATCCGACAGGGCAAGGCTACACCTTC CASMNPTGQGYTF
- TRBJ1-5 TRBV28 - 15 TGTGCCAGCAGTAACCAAAAGTTAGGCAATCAGCCCCAGCATTTT CASSNQKLGNQPQHF
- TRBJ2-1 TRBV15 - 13 TGTGCCACCAGCAGACCGATATACAATGAGCAGTTCTTC CATSRPIYNEQFF
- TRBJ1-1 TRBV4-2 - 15 TGTGCCAGCAGCCAAGGTGAAGGGGTGAGCACTGAAGCTTTCTTT CASSQGEGVSTEAFF
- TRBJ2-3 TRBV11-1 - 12 TGTGCCAGCGGGCATACTAGAGATACGCAGTATTTT CASGHTRDTQYF
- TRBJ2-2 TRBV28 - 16 TGTGCCAGCAGTTTAGCGAGTCCCGCGGGCACCGGGGAGCTGTTTTTT CASSLASPAGTGELFF
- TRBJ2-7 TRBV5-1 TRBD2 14 TGCGCCAGCAGGCGTGTGGGACTAGCATCCGAGCAGTACTTC CASRRVGLASEQYF
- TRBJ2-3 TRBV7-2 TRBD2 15 TGTGCCAGCAGCTTGTCAGCGGGAGAGACAGATACGCAGTATTTT CASSLSAGETDTQYF
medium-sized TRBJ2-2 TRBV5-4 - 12 TGTGCCAGCAGCTTCGGACGCGGGGAGCTGTTTTTT CASSFGRGELFF
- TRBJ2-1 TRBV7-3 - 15 TGTGCCAGCAGCTTAGGGGCTAGTGGGGTCAATGAGCAGTTCTTC CASSLGASGVNEQFF
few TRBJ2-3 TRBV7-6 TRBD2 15 TGTGCCAGCGGGCATAGCGGGGAAAACACAGATACGCAGTATTTT CASGHSGENTDTQYF
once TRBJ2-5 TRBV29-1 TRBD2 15 TGCAGCGTTGATGGTTTCGGCCTCGGGGGGGAGACCCAGTACTTC CSVDGFGLGGETQYF
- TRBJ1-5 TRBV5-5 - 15 TGTGCCAGCAGCTTGTTCAGTGATAGCAATCAGCCCCAGCATTTT CASSLFSDSNQPQHF